The source of this TCR beta chain is a study of blood T cell repertoires in COVID-19. For the study at large: Whether acute or convalescent, the COVID-19 samples came from the United States, Italy and Spain. T cells, B-cell-depleted T cells, or PBMCs provided the cDNA or gDNA that served as material.

CDR3 size: 15 residues. Trimming took 0 bases from V and 5 from J, leaving 11 bases between them. Looked up from germline, CDR1 is MRHNA and CDR2 is SNTAGT. Per the study methods: Estimated nucleated cell counts came from reference gene primer amplification. Some clones are missing from TCRdb's copy, which holds only in-frame ones; the method was immunoSEQ multiplex PCR. V, J and clone size reflect that table, while D and trimming were determined from the DNA. The sample has about 200,000 clones; roughly 80% are singletons. The chain couples TRBV6-4 to TRBJ2-1; TRBD1 might be the D (5 bases). Sequencing used peripheral blood. The clonotype was recovered from a woman at least 80 years old with acute or convalescent COVID-19. The CDR3 sequence: CASSDSRAGDNEQFF. As DNA, the CDR3 is TGTGCCAGCAGTGACTCCAGGGCAGGAGACAATGAGCAGTTCTTC.